The rows below give T cell receptor beta chains drawn from one sample of a study of blood T cell repertoires in COVID-19. Libraries were prepared by immunoSEQ multiplex PCR; TCRdb keeps only in-frame clonotypes and omits some of them. Altogether roughly 150,000 clones are present, roughly 80% being singletons, with the ten largest covering approximately 2.6%. Sequencing was performed on peripheral blood. The receptors shown here come from a man between 65 and 80 years old with acute or convalescent COVID-19. The CDR3 runs from the conserved cysteine through the conserved F or W.

TRBV19,15,TRBJ2-7,CASSIGRRGAYEQYF
TRBV10-3,13,TRBJ2-7,CAVRSGSSYEQYF
TRBV24-1,14,TRBJ1-1,CATSDHGGSTEAFF
TRBV4-3,13,TRBJ1-2,CASSQAGGYGYTF
TRBV11-3,16,TRBJ2-7,CASSLRSAGRTYEQYF
TRBV29-1,11,TRBJ1-1,CSTDRQDQAFF
TRBV5-6,13,TRBJ2-1,CASSLAPSREQFF
TRBV4-3,19,TRBJ2-1,CASSQGGFIRDREYNEQFF
TRBV10-3,17,TRBJ2-1,CAISEPGTSGGRNEQFF
TRBV12-3/TRBV12-4,13,TRBJ2-7,CASSLQGKGEQYF
TRBV30,14,TRBJ2-3,CAWSWRVDTDTQYF
TRBV19,15,TRBJ2-2,CASTERGGNTGELFF
TRBV19,13,TRBJ2-1,CASSVDRVGEQFF
TRBV6-6,14,TRBJ2-7,CASSPGGSSYEQYF
TRBV27,16,TRBJ2-1,CASSLSIGGSVNEQFF
TRBV5-4,17,TRBJ2-5,CASSLGASGRPQETQYF
TRBV28,12,TRBJ1-2,CASSYRDHGYTF
TRBV28,14,TRBJ2-7,CASRGQGTAYEQYF
TRBV11-2,15,TRBJ1-2,CASSLSIGENYGYTF
TRBV11-1,11,TRBJ2-7,CASSSRLEQYF
TRBV28,14,TRBJ1-1,CASTRQGLHTEAFF